Following are 11 T cell receptor beta chains from one sample sequenced in a study of blood T cell repertoires in COVID-19. Repertoires were generated with immunoSEQ multiplex PCR, while TCRdb's copy carries only in-frame clones and drops some. The sample has fewer than 250,000 clones, 86% seen once. Sample: peripheral blood. These TCRs come from a woman between 55 and 75 years old who had recovered from COVID-19.

The chain carries TRBV6-1 and TRBJ2-5, with TRBD2 as a possible D gene (5 bases). The germline V gene has CDR1 MNHNS and CDR2 SASEGT. The length of the CDR3 is 14 residues. The V and J ends lost 1 base and 5 bases respectively, with 11 bases between them. CDR3 loop: CASSEVGGGETQYF. DNA for the CDR3: TGTGCCAGCAGTGAAGTCGGTGGCGGGGAGACCCAGTACTTC.

The rearrangement uses TRBV18 and TRBJ1-4; 9 bases are shared with TRBD1. CDR1 KGHSH and CDR2 LQKENI come from the germline V gene. The CDR3 sequence is 17 residues long. The V gene end was trimmed by 3 bases and the J gene end by 5 bases; junction bases not matched to a gene: 10. Written as DNA, the CDR3 is TGTGCCAGCTCACCCACGGGACAGGGATTAGGAAATGAAAAACTGTTTTTT. Encoded protein: CASSPTGQGLGNEKLFF.

The chain employs TRBV29-1 and TRBJ2-4, with TRBD1 matching 7 bases. The CDR3 consists of 14 residues. Looked up from germline, CDR1 is SQVTM and CDR2 is ANQGSEA. With V trimmed by 5 bases and J by 1 base, 5 bases remained unmatched. CDR3 DNA: TGCAGCGTTTTACAGGGGATCGCCAAAAACATTCAGTACTTC. Its translation: CSVLQGIAKNIQYF.

The chain links TRBV7-2 to TRBJ1-3, with 10 bases aligning to TRBD1. After removal of 5 bases from V and 4 bases from J, the junction contained 5 bases not matched to a gene. The germline V gene has CDR1 SGHTA and CDR2 FQGNSA. The CDR3 length is 15 residues. The CDR3 sequence is CASSRDRGTGNTIYF. The CDR3 nucleotides read TGTGCCAGCAGCCGGGACAGGGGAACGGGAAACACCATATATTTT.

This clone was seen a single time. The rearrangement links TRBV27 to TRBJ1-6, with 12 bases that match TRBD1. J lost 10 bases, V lost 2 bases, and 3 bases had no gene match. The germline gives CDR1 MNHEY, CDR2 SMNVEV (reference sequence). This CDR3 spans 15 amino acids. The CDR3 DNA sequence: TGTGCCAGCAGTTTAGGGACAGGGGGCGTCTCACCCCTCCACTTT. Translated: CASSLGTGGVSPLHF.

This clone was counted a few times. The chain joins TRBV19 to TRBJ1-5; unclear D gene. Trimming removed 3 bases from V and 4 bases from J, with 7 bases in between. The V gene's germline CDR1 is LNHDA and CDR2 SQIVND (reference sequence). CDR3 length: 13 amino acids. Here the CDR3 reads CASSIGRNQPQHF. Here the CDR3 DNA reads TGTGCCAGTAGTATTGGCAGAAATCAGCCCCAGCATTTT.

The chain carries TRBV28 and TRBJ2-7, with TRBD2 matching over 16 bases. V was clipped by 10 bases and J by 4 bases; unmatched bases: 10. Germline assignment: CDR1 MDHEN and CDR2 SYDVKM. CDR3 length: 16 residues. CDR3 DNA: TGTGCCACCTTCCCTACGGGACTAGCGGGGGGGTACGAGCAGTACTTC. Translated: CATFPTGLAGGYEQYF.

The chain carries TRBV7-2 and TRBJ2-3; D call uncertain. Trimming left V 1 base short and J 4 bases short, with 12 bases between. CDR3 size: 15 residues. Germline V gene lookup returns CDR1 SGHTA and CDR2 FQGNSA. CDR3 protein: CASSLGPGQADTQYF. CDR3 bases: TGTGCCAGCAGCTTAGGTCCAGGCCAGGCAGATACGCAGTATTTT.

The chain has TRBV6-2 or TRBV6-3 and TRBJ2-1, with D possibly TRBD2 on 5 matching bases. Looked up from germline, CDR1 is MNHEY and CDR2 is SVGEGT. The CDR3 loop spans 16 amino acids. Trimming shortened V by 6 bases and J by 2 bases, and 17 bases separated the two germline ends. The DNA for the CDR3 is TGTGCCAGCAGCAAGGAGGACCCCGAGGCCTACAATGAGCAGTTCTTC. Translating gives CASSKEDPEAYNEQFF.

This chain connects TRBV18 to TRBJ2-7; D is possibly TRBD1 (5 bases). Germline V CDR1 and CDR2: KGHSH, LQKENI. Trimming stripped 0 bases from V and 2 bases from J, with 8 bases between. The CDR3 has 14 residues. DNA for the CDR3: TGTGCCAGCTCACCACCGTCAGGGACCTACGAGCAGTACTTC. Translating it yields CASSPPSGTYEQYF. Combining the CDR3 with reference TRBV18 and TRBJ2-7 gives the whole variable domain NAGVMQNPRHLVRRRGQEARLRCSPMKGHSHVYWYRQLPEEGLKFMVYLQKENIIDESGMPKERFSAEFPKEGPSILRIQQVVRGDSAAYFCASSPPSGTYEQYFGPGTRLTVT.

The genes are TRBV9 and TRBJ2-5; the match to TRBD1 covers 7 bases. The CDR3 is 15 residues long. V was pared by 4 bases and J by 2 bases, with 8 bases of the junction left unmatched. Germline V gives CDR1 SGDLS, CDR2 YYNGEE. The CDR3 is CASSFRQGQQETQYF. CDR3 DNA: TGTGCCAGCAGCTTCCGACAGGGCCAGCAAGAGACCCAGTACTTC.